A single sample gave rise to the 4 T cell receptor beta chains below, sequenced in a study of T cells after yellow fever vaccination. TCRdb called the 5' RACE reads again in MiXCR, with one record for every CDR3 protein. In the table there are about 260,000 distinct CDR3 sequences, around 5.3% of which are singletons. Material: CD4+ T cells sorted from PBMCs, obtained on the day of the yellow fever booster vaccination. The receptor source for this set is a man aged 18-30 years who received the YFV17D yellow fever vaccine.

This clonotype has ten or more counts. V usage is TRBV25-1 and J usage is TRBJ2-2; D is possibly TRBD1 (6 bases). CDR1 is MGHDK, CDR2 SYGVNS, per germline. This CDR3 comprises 16 residues. The V end was cut by 0 bases, the J end by 3 bases, with 11 bases between. The CDR3 nucleotides are TGTGCCAGCAGTGAATATTCCAGGGGAGACACCGGGGAGCTGTTTTTT. It yields the protein CASSEYSRGDTGELFF.

The V call is TRBV7-9, the J call TRBJ2-2; D possibly uses TRBD1 or TRBD2 (5 bases each). This CDR3 is 14 amino acids long. Germline values: CDR1 SEHNR, CDR2 FQNEAQ (reference sequence). V lost 4 bases and J 5 bases, leaving 11 bases between the germline ends. This chain's CDR3 is CASSSLGETGELFF. DNA of the CDR3: TGTGCCAGCAGCTCCCTGGGGGAAACCGGGGAGCTGTTTTTT.

The rearrangement links TRBV6-5 to TRBJ2-2, with a tentative D call TRBD2 (5 bases). V was pared by 7 bases and J by 3 bases, with 30 bases between. Germline CDR1 MNHEY, CDR2 SVGAGI. This CDR3 region has 20 residues. CDR3 residues: CASTPYTGGLQRGDTGELFF. The CDR3 DNA follows: TGTGCCAGCACCCCCTACACGGGCGGACTGCAAAGAGGAGACACCGGGGAGCTGTTTTTT.

The J gene is TRBJ2-3, the V gene TRBV7-2, with D perhaps being TRBD1 or TRBD2 (5 bases each). Germline V CDR1 and CDR2: SGHTA, FQGNSA. V lost 7 bases and J 2 bases, leaving 13 bases between the germline ends. CDR3 length equals 14 residues. In DNA form, the CDR3 reads TGTGCCAGCACTCCGGGACGGTCCACAGATACGCAGTATTTT. Protein product: CASTPGRSTDTQYF. The complete variable domain, with remaining parts taken from reference TRBV7-2 and TRBJ2-3, reads GAGVSQSPSNKVTEKGKDVELRCDPISGHTALYWYRQSLGQGLEFLIYFQGNSAPDKSGLPSDRFSAERTGGSVSTLTIQRTQQEDSAVYLCASTPGRSTDTQYFGPGTRLTVL.